This T cell receptor beta chain was captured in a study of breast tumors, draining lymph nodes, adjacent tissues. MiXCR, run by TCRdb on the multiplex PCR reads, gives a single entry per CDR3 protein. The table records 180,000 or so distinct CDR3 sequences, more than 25% of them present only once. The CDR3 sequence is 13 residues long. The J segment lost 12 bases and the V segment lost 6 bases, leaving 8 bases of the junction unmatched. Breast cancer patients provided tissue from their axillary draining lymph nodes. The receptor was isolated from a female donor with breast cancer. Some clones in this sample may be carry-over from other donors' samples. The V and J genes are TRBV12-3 or TRBV12-4 and TRBJ2-6, with 7 nucleotides matching TRBD1. The sequencing sample was made of axillary lymph node tissue. The CDR3 DNA reads TGTGCCAGCAGAGGCGACAGGGTCGTCGTCCTGACTTTC. Translating gives CASRGDRVVVLTF.